Below, 14 T cell receptor beta chains from the same sample are listed, as sequenced in a study of T-cell reconstitution after alpha-beta-depleted transplantation in children (dated by TCRdb to 2016 to 2017). Receptors were amplified or captured by PCR. Instrument on record: Illumina HiSeq 2500. TCR library preparation used molecular barcoding, with unique molecular identifiers applied to normalize quantification of the TCRbeta repertoire. TCRdb reprocessed the public reads (quality trimming at Q25 with fastp, clone calling with MiXCR) and kept in-frame beta chains. CDR3 protein duplicates are merged, each entry listing the most common genes and DNA. Here the sample has roughly 490,000 distinct CDR3 sequences; more than 9.5% occur a single time. The ten largest make up 12% to 15% of the sample. The sample's treatment or condition label is to be understood as: allogeneic hematopoietic cell transplantation with graft depleted of TCRalphabeta T cells and CD19 B cells.

Sample: PBMCs, mostly from graft donor cells, taken 180 days after TCRalphabeta/CD19-depleted stem cell transplant. Source of these receptors: a female patient between 2 and 15 years old who had a stem cell transplant for aplastic anemia, so the T cells may come from the graft donor.

In its sample, this clonotype was seen many times. An end of the junction differs from the germline gene, which may be a read error. The chain carries TRBV28 and TRBJ2-3; D is uncertain. CDR3 length: 11 amino acids. Germline values: CDR1 MDHEN, CDR2 SYDVKM. Here the CDR3 reads CASSFSDTQYF. As DNA, the CDR3 is TGCGCCAGCAGCTTCTCAGATACGCAGTATTTT.

This rearrangement joins TRBV28 to TRBJ2-7; 7 positions agree with TRBD2. Germline CDR1 and CDR2: MDHEN and SYDVKM. J lost 9 bases, V lost 6 bases, and 8 bases had no gene match. The CDR3 sequence is 12 residues long. CDR3 sequence (DNA): TGTGCCAGCAGAGCGGGATCACAACGGCAGTACGTC. Translating it yields CASRAGSQRQYV.

V gene TRBV28 combines with J gene TRBJ1-1; 8 bases map to TRBD1. The V gene end was trimmed by 5 bases and the J gene end by 1 base; junction bases not matched to a gene: 6. The V gene's germline CDR1 is MDHEN and CDR2 SYDVKM. The CDR3 runs 15 residues. The CDR3 loop reads CASSRIQGGNTEAFF. The CDR3 coding sequence is TGTGCCAGCAGTAGGATACAGGGGGGGAACACTGAAGCTTTCTTT.

This chain joins TRBV3-1 and TRBJ2-7, with D maybe TRBD1 (5 bases). Trimming left V 0 bases short and J 0 bases short, with 12 bases between. The germline V gene has CDR1 LGHDT and CDR2 YNNKEL (reference sequence). The CDR3 spans 16 residues. CDR3 DNA: TGTGCCAGCAGCCAAGATCGGCACAGGAGCTCCTACGAGCAGTACTTC. It yields the protein CASSQDRHRSSYEQYF.

The chain employs TRBV15 and TRBJ1-6; D is unclear. Trimming took 0 bases from V and 11 from J, leaving 8 bases between them. The CDR3 has 13 amino acids. In germline, CDR1 is LNHNV, CDR2 YYDKDF (reference sequence). This chain's CDR3 is CATSRDPAPPLHF. DNA of the CDR3: TGTGCCACCAGCAGAGATCCAGCCCCACCCCTCCACTTT. The entire variable domain, with the rest obtained from reference TRBV15 and TRBJ1-6, is as follows: DAMVIQNPRYQVTQFGKPVTLSCSQTLNHNVMYWYQQKSSQAPKLLFHYYDKDFNNEADTPDNFQSRRPNTSFCFLDIRSPGLGDTAMYLCATSRDPAPPLHFGNGTRLTVT.

The DNA of the CDR3 is TGTGCCACCGCTAGCGGGAGCACTAGAACCCAGTTCTTC. This codes for CATASGSTRTQFF. This chain uses TRBV6-5 with TRBJ2-1, with 10 bases fitting TRBD2. V gave up 10 bases and J gave up 13 bases; unmatched junction bases: 13. CDR1 and CDR2 from the germline V gene are MNHEY and SVGAGI. The CDR3 is 13 residues long.

The chain links TRBV27 to TRBJ1-2, with 7 bases lining up with TRBD1. With 5 bases clipped from V and 3 bases from J, the junction kept 6 bases outside the gene matches. This CDR3 is 14 amino acids long. Germline CDR1 MNHEY, CDR2 SMNVEV (reference sequence). The CDR3 bases are TGTGCCAGCAGTACTTTGACAGGGTACTATGGCTACACCTTC. This translates into CASSTLTGYYGYTF.

This clonotype was picked up a small number of times. V is TRBV3-1 and J is TRBJ2-7; 10 bases are a match to TRBD2. In germline, CDR1 is LGHDT, CDR2 YNNKEL (reference sequence). The CDR3 runs 14 residues. V gave up 4 bases and J gave up 5 bases; unmatched junction bases: 5. This CDR3 reads CASSLTSGTDEQYV. DNA for the CDR3: TGTGCCAGCAGCCTTACTAGCGGGACCGACGAGCAGTACGTC.

Ten or more counts support this clonotype. J is TRBJ2-2 and V is TRBV28; D is uncertain. Germline values: CDR1 MDHEN, CDR2 SYDVKM. Trimming left V 8 bases short and J 6 bases short, with 19 bases between. This CDR3 comprises 15 residues. The CDR3: CASARWVGSPGELFF. CDR3 DNA sequence: TGTGCCAGCGCCCGCTGGGTAGGGTCACCCGGGGAGCTGTTTTTT.

This clonotype was seen ten or more times. V usage is TRBV20-1 and J usage is TRBJ1-5; no firm D call. Germline values: CDR1 DFQATT, CDR2 SNEGSKA (reference sequence). V lost 3 bases and J 1 base, leaving 10 bases between the germline ends. This CDR3 is built from 14 residues. This CDR3 reads CSARVAESNQPQHF. The CDR3 region has the DNA TGCAGTGCTAGGGTGGCGGAAAGCAATCAGCCCCAGCATTTT.

There are many counts of this clonotype. The chain couples TRBV12-3 or TRBV12-4 to TRBJ2-3; TRBD2 is a possible D gene (5 bases). V lost 3 bases and J 0 bases, leaving 10 bases between the germline ends. This CDR3 has 15 residues. The CDR3 DNA reads as TGTGCCAGCAGTTTTAAGCGGACTAGCACAGATACGCAGTATTTT. Translated: CASSFKRTSTDTQYF.

The chain carries TRBV28 and TRBJ1-1; D is unclear. The V gene's germline CDR1 is MDHEN and CDR2 SYDVKM. V was shortened by 4 bases and J by 0 bases, with 15 bases between the two germline ends. The CDR3 is made up of 16 amino acids. This chain's CDR3 is CASSSGPILMNTEAFF. As DNA, the CDR3 is TGTGCCAGCAGTTCAGGACCCATACTAATGAACACTGAAGCTTTCTTT.

The V gene is TRBV20-1, the J gene TRBJ2-2; 13 positions agree with TRBD2. V was pared by 5 bases and J by 5 bases, with 5 bases of the junction left unmatched. This CDR3 has 15 amino acids. The germline V gene has CDR1 DFQATT and CDR2 SNEGSKA (reference sequence). The CDR3 nucleotides are TGCAGTGCTCCTAGGACTAGCGGGAGAACCGGGGAGCTGTTTTTT. It translates to CSAPRTSGRTGELFF.

The gene calls are TRBV7-2 and TRBJ2-5; perhaps TRBD2 as D (7 bases). The CDR3 extends over 15 amino acids. Trimming took off 6 bases at V and 1 base at J, with 15 bases between the two ends. Germline V gene sequence: CDR1 SGHTA, CDR2 FQGNSA. Written as DNA, the CDR3 is TGTGCCAGCAGTCCGGGGGGCGGAATCCAAGAGACCCAGTACTTC. Amino acids: CASSPGGGIQETQYF. The full variable domain, with the rest looked up from reference TRBV7-2 and TRBJ2-5, is GAGVSQSPSNKVTEKGKDVELRCDPISGHTALYWYRQSLGQGLEFLIYFQGNSAPDKSGLPSDRFSAERTGGSVSTLTIQRTQQEDSAVYLCASSPGGGIQETQYFGPGTRLLVL.